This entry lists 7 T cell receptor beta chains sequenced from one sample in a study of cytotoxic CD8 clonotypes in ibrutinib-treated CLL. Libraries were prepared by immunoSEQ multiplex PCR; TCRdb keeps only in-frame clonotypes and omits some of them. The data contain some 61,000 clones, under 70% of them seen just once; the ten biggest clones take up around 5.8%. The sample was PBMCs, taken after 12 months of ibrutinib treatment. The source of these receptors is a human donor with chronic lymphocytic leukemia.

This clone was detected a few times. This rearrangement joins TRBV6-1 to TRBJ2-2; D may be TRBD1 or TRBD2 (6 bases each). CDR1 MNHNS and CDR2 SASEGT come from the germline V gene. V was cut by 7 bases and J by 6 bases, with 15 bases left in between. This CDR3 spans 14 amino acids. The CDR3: CASTEGGISGELFF. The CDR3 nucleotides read TGTGCCAGCACCGAGGGGGGAATTTCCGGGGAGCTGTTTTTT.

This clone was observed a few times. The CDR3 reads CASSLLRDTGELFF. The CDR3 bases are TGTGCCAGCAGCTTACTTAGGGACACCGGGGAGCTGTTTTTT. This sequence joins TRBV7-3 and TRBJ2-2; D not resolved. Germline values: CDR1 SGHTA, CDR2 FQGTGA. This CDR3 is built from 14 residues. The V and J ends lost 2 bases and 3 bases respectively, with 7 bases between them.

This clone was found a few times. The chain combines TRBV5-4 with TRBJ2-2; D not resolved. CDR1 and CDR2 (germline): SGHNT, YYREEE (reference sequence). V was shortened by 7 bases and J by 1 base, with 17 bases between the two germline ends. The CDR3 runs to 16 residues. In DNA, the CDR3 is TGTGCCAGCCGTCGAGCCGGGCGGTGGAACACCGGGGAGCTGTTTTTT. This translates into CASRRAGRWNTGELFF.

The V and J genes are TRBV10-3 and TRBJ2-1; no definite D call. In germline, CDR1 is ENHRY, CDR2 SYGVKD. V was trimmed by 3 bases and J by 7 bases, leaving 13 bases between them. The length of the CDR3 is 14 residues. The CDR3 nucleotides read TGTGCCATCAGTGAACATGGGTCGGCTAATGAGCAGTTCTTC. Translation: CAISEHGSANEQFF.

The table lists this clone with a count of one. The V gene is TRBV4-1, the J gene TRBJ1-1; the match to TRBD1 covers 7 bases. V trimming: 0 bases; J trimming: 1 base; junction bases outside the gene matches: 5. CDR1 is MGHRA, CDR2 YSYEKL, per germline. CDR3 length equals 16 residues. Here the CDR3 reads CASSQEETGRNTEAFF. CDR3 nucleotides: TGCGCCAGCAGCCAAGAGGAGACAGGGAGGAACACTGAAGCTTTCTTT.

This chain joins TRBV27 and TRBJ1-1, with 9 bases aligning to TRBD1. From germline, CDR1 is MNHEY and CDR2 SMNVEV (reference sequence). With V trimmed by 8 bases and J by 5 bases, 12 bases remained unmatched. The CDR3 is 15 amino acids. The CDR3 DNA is TGTGCCAGCTTCATGGGGACAGGGAAACGGACTGAAGCTTTCTTT. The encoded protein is CASFMGTGKRTEAFF.

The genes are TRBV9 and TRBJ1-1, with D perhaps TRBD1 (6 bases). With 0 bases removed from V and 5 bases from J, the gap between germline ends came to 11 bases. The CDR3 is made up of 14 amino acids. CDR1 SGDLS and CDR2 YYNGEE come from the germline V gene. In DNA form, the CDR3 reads TGTGCCAGCAGCGTAGACACAGGGAAAACTGAAGCTTTCTTT. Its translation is CASSVDTGKTEAFF.